A single TCR beta chain is shown here with its context. Its antigen is unidentified. The data derive from a study of human T cells and chemical hapten exposure. On the study more broadly: Minor pooled library volume differences mainly drove per-sample TCR yield variation. General study results and limits: Counts of TCRs above 1 in 1000 frequency stayed unchanged with DPC sensitization.

Time point: healthy volunteer bleed at 6 weeks. Whole blood that had not been fractionated was the source of extracted total RNA. The CDR3 has 15 residues. In germline, CDR1 is SGHDT, CDR2 YYEEEE. The trim removed 4 bases at V and 1 base at J, leaving 5 bases unmatched. The library tagged individual cDNA molecules with unique molecular identifiers. In the study's own analysis: Individual samples carried between about 20,000 and 700,000 TCRs, with roughly 96,000 as the median. TCRdb analysed the RACE reads with MiXCR anew, one entry per CDR3 protein. The V and J calls come from TCRdb's annotation, not from the publication. The table includes approximately 84,000 distinct CDR3 sequences, roughly 8.6% detected once.

This TCR was recovered from a male donor in good health. Some clones in this sample may be carry-over from other donors' samples. The sample comprised whole blood. The genes are TRBV5-6 and TRBJ2-3; 8 nucleotides align to TRBD2. CDR3 DNA: TGTGCCAGCAGCCCCCGGGGGGGCGGCACAGATACGCAGTATTTT. It encodes CASSPRGGGTDTQYF.